Listed below are T cell receptor beta chains from one sample, sequenced in a study of blood T cell repertoires in COVID-19. Libraries were prepared by immunoSEQ multiplex PCR; TCRdb keeps only in-frame clonotypes and omits some of them. The data contain some 370,000 clones, around 86% of them singletons. Sequencing was performed on PBMCs or T cells enriched from blood (not recorded which). These receptors were taken from a woman aged 50 to 65 who had recovered from COVID-19. The CDR3 runs from the conserved cysteine through the conserved F or W. The D gene is left open where the match is weak. Only part of the rows carry a size: once, few, many, or a class if the clone is expanded.

d_gene	v_gene	j_gene	abundance	CDR3aa	CDR3nt
TRBD2	TRBV5-1	TRBJ2-1	few	CASSLEGLAGVDEQFF	TGCGCCAGCAGCTTGGAGGGACTAGCGGGAGTCGACGAGCAGTTCTTC
TRBD2	TRBV24-1	TRBJ2-1	NA	CATSDPGLAGGNEQFF	TGTGCCACCAGTGATCCCGGACTAGCGGGAGGGAATGAGCAGTTCTTC
NA	TRBV9	TRBJ1-1	NA	CASSATQVLNTEAFF	TGTGCCAGCAGCGCGACACAGGTGCTGAACACTGAAGCTTTCTTT
NA	TRBV4-2	TRBJ1-1	many	CASSQVGDREAFF	TGTGCCAGCAGCCAAGTAGGAGATCGGGAAGCTTTCTTT
TRBD1	TRBV14	TRBJ1-2	many	CASSGRTGENYGYTF	TGTGCCAGCAGCGGGCGGACAGGGGAAAACTATGGCTACACCTTC
NA	TRBV11-1	TRBJ1-6	NA	CASSLEDRANSPLHF	TGTGCCAGCAGCTTAGAGGACAGAGCTAATTCACCCCTCCACTTT
NA	TRBV6-5	TRBJ1-2	NA	CASSYFGQNYGYTF	TGTGCCAGCAGTTACTTCGGACAGAACTATGGCTACACCTTC
NA	TRBV12-3/TRBV12-4	TRBJ1-1	NA	CASSFQTEAFF	TGTGCCAGCAGTTTTCAGACTGAAGCTTTCTTT
NA	TRBV29-1	TRBJ1-1	NA	CSVVVNGDEAFF	TGCAGCGTTGTTGTTAACGGGGATGAAGCTTTCTTT
NA	TRBV7-8	TRBJ1-3	few	CASSFTGPDGNTIYF	TGTGCCAGCAGTTTTACAGGGCCGGATGGAAACACCATATATTTT
TRBD1	TRBV2	TRBJ1-1	few	CASSGQGGTEAFF	TGTGCCAGCAGTGGTCAGGGGGGCACTGAAGCTTTCTTT
TRBD2	TRBV4-2	TRBJ2-3	NA	CASSPGGDTQYF	TGTGCCAGCAGCCCGGGGGGAGATACGCAGTATTTT
NA	TRBV12-3/TRBV12-4	TRBJ1-2	NA	CASSFRGSNGYTF	TGTGCCAGCAGTTTCCGGGGATCTAATGGCTACACCTTC
TRBD1	TRBV4-2	TRBJ1-6	NA	CASSQGGQGNSPLHF	TGTGCCAGCAGCCAAGGTGGACAGGGAAATTCACCCCTCCACTTT
TRBD1	TRBV30	TRBJ2-1	NA	CAWSVGQLNEQFF	TGTGCCTGGAGTGTGGGACAGCTCAATGAGCAGTTCTTC
NA	TRBV9	TRBJ2-1	NA	CASSGAGYNEQFF	TGTGCCAGCAGCGGGGCAGGTTACAATGAGCAGTTCTTC
TRBD2	TRBV7-2	TRBJ2-5	NA	CASSSRGGLAGFPQETQYF	TGTGCCAGCAGCTCCCGAGGGGGACTAGCGGGATTCCCCCAAGAGACCCAGTACTTC
NA	TRBV12-2	TRBJ2-1	NA	CASRLKRGRAAYNEQFF	TGTGCAAGTCGACTTAAGCGGGGGAGGGCCGCCTACAATGAGCAGTTCTTC
NA	TRBV5-1	TRBJ2-7	NA	CASSSGTAGYEQYF	TGCGCCAGCAGCTCCGGGACAGCGGGCTACGAGCAGTACTTC
NA	TRBV11-3	TRBJ2-7	NA	CASRLDSSYEQYF	TGTGCCAGCAGACTGGACAGCTCCTACGAGCAGTACTTC
NA	TRBV30	TRBJ1-1	NA	CAWSVLGLNTEAFF	TGTGCCTGGAGTGTCTTGGGGCTGAACACTGAAGCTTTCTTT
TRBD2	TRBV5-6	TRBJ2-5	NA	CASSLAARGALQETQYF	TGTGCCAGCAGCTTGGCTGCGCGGGGGGCACTCCAAGAGACCCAGTACTTC
TRBD2	TRBV3-1/TRBV3-2	TRBJ2-7	NA	CASSQTSGRISEQYF	TGTGCCAGCAGCCAGACTAGCGGGAGAATATCCGAGCAGTACTTC
NA	TRBV2	TRBJ2-5	NA	CASSPGLREGTQYF	TGTGCCAGCAGTCCGGGACTCCGGGAAGGGACCCAGTACTTC
NA	TRBV7-9	TRBJ1-2	NA	CASSLAQGNANYGYTF	TGTGCCAGCAGCTTAGCCCAGGGCAACGCTAACTATGGCTACACCTTC
NA	TRBV6-5	TRBJ1-1	NA	CASKRDHQGKAFF	TGTGCCAGCAAGAGGGACCACCAGGGGAAAGCTTTCTTT
TRBD1	TRBV2	TRBJ2-6	once	CASRAGQGRTNVLTF	TGTGCCAGCAGGGCCGGACAGGGTAGGACCAACGTCCTGACTTTC
NA	TRBV30	TRBJ2-5	NA	CAWSNLRETQYF	TGTGCCTGGAGCAATCTCAGGGAGACCCAGTACTTC
NA	TRBV2	TRBJ2-6	NA	CASSAGDRGANVLTF	TGTGCCAGCAGCGCAGGGGACCGGGGGGCCAACGTCCTGACTTTC
TRBD1	TRBV7-2	TRBJ2-7	NA	CASRGQGLPEQYF	TGTGCCAGCAGGGGACAGGGGCTTCCCGAGCAGTACTTC
NA	TRBV29-1	TRBJ1-3	few	CSVAGQGGNTIYF	TGCAGCGTTGCTGGGCAGGGCGGAAACACCATATATTTT
NA	TRBV3-1/TRBV3-2	TRBJ1-2	NA	CASSPHREGGLDYGYTF	TGTGCCAGCAGCCCCCACAGGGAGGGGGGTCTTGACTATGGCTACACCTTC
NA	TRBV6-5	TRBJ1-1	NA	CASSLSGTGPGTEAFF	TGTGCCAGCAGTTTGTCCGGAACAGGGCCGGGCACTGAAGCTTTCTTT
TRBD1	TRBV24-1	TRBJ2-2	NA	CATSDAGQGGTGELFF	TGTGCCACCAGTGATGCGGGACAGGGCGGCACCGGGGAGCTGTTTTTT
NA	TRBV6-2/TRBV6-3	TRBJ1-2	once	CASSYPHRSNYGYTF	TGTGCCAGCAGTTACCCCCACAGAAGTAACTATGGCTACACCTTC
TRBD1	TRBV11-2	TRBJ1-1	NA	CASSFGTGEAFF	TGTGCCAGCAGCTTCGGGACAGGTGAAGCTTTCTTT
TRBD1	TRBV29-1	TRBJ2-7	NA	CSARTGSSYEQYF	TGCAGCGCACGGACAGGGAGCTCCTACGAGCAGTACTTC
NA	TRBV7-9	TRBJ1-2	NA	CASSLRAPGYGYTF	TGTGCCAGCAGCTTGAGGGCCCCCGGCTATGGCTACACCTTC
NA	TRBV5-1	TRBJ1-2	NA	CASSLQGSNYGYTF	TGCGCCAGCAGCTTGCAGGGATCCAACTATGGCTACACCTTC
TRBD2	TRBV18	TRBJ2-1	NA	CASSPIPGLADNEQFF	TGTGCCAGCTCACCCATCCCGGGACTAGCGGACAATGAGCAGTTCTTC
NA	TRBV6-5	TRBJ2-1	NA	CASSYSDSSYNEQFF	TGTGCCAGCAGTTACAGCGATAGCTCCTACAATGAGCAGTTCTTC
TRBD1	TRBV7-3	TRBJ2-7	NA	CASSSSTGGGEQYF	TGTGCCAGCAGCTCCTCGACAGGGGGAGGCGAGCAGTACTTC
NA	TRBV7-2	TRBJ1-1	NA	CASSSPSTGNTEAFF	TGTGCCAGCAGCTCCCCCTCTACAGGAAACACTGAAGCTTTCTTT
NA	TRBV2	TRBJ2-4	once	CASRTDRLAKNIQYF	TGTGCCAGCAGGACGGACAGACTAGCCAAAAACATTCAGTACTTC
TRBD1	TRBV3-1/TRBV3-2	TRBJ1-6	NA	CASSQTGTGSSPLHF	TGTGCCAGCAGCCAAACCGGGACAGGGAGCTCACCCCTCCACTTT
TRBD1	TRBV5-4	TRBJ1-2	NA	CASLKTGTEVDGYTF	TGTGCCAGCCTAAAAACCGGGACAGAGGTCGATGGCTACACCTTC
NA	TRBV15	TRBJ2-5	NA	CATSRTQTGRETQYF	TGTGCCACCAGCAGAACCCAGACAGGGAGGGAGACCCAGTACTTC
TRBD2	TRBV6-6	TRBJ2-5	NA	CASSTSGKETQYF	TGTGCCAGCAGCACTAGCGGGAAAGAGACCCAGTACTTC
TRBD1	TRBV6-1	TRBJ1-5	NA	CASSDLGTGGATQPQHF	TGTGCCAGCAGTGATCTGGGGACAGGGGGCGCGACTCAGCCCCAGCATTTT
TRBD1	TRBV5-8	TRBJ1-4	NA	CASSSPGQGATNEKLFF	TGTGCCAGCAGCTCCCCGGGACAGGGGGCAACTAATGAAAAACTGTTTTTT
NA	TRBV27	TRBJ1-4	few	CASSWGGGNEKLFF	TGTGCCAGCAGTTGGGGAGGGGGTAATGAAAAACTGTTTTTT
NA	TRBV28	TRBJ1-5	NA	CASSSGVGNQPQHF	TGTGCCAGCAGTTCAGGGGTTGGCAATCAGCCCCAGCATTTT
TRBD2	TRBV30	TRBJ2-7	NA	CAWSQGLLYEQYF	TGTGCCTGGAGCCAGGGACTACTCTACGAGCAGTACTTC
TRBD2	TRBV6-6	TRBJ2-7	NA	CASSPTPGLAGTQFNYEQYF	TGTGCCAGCAGTCCGACCCCAGGACTAGCGGGGACACAGTTTAACTACGAGCAGTACTTC
TRBD1	TRBV7-8	TRBJ2-7	NA	CASSLYMRDREGDEQYF	TGTGCCAGCAGCTTATATATGCGGGACAGGGAGGGAGACGAGCAGTACTTC
NA	TRBV7-9	TRBJ1-1	NA	CASSQGVTEAFF	TGTGCCAGCAGCCAAGGGGTGACTGAAGCTTTCTTT
TRBD1	TRBV5-1	TRBJ2-7	NA	CASSQSGGNSYEQYF	TGCGCCAGCAGCCAGTCAGGGGGCAACTCCTACGAGCAGTACTTC
NA	TRBV7-9	TRBJ1-2	NA	CASSLALGGAHIYGYTF	TGTGCCAGCAGCTTAGCCCTTGGGGGGGCGCATATCTATGGCTACACCTTC
NA	TRBV19	TRBJ2-5	NA	CASSERETQYF	TGTGCCAGTAGTGAACGGGAGACCCAGTACTTC